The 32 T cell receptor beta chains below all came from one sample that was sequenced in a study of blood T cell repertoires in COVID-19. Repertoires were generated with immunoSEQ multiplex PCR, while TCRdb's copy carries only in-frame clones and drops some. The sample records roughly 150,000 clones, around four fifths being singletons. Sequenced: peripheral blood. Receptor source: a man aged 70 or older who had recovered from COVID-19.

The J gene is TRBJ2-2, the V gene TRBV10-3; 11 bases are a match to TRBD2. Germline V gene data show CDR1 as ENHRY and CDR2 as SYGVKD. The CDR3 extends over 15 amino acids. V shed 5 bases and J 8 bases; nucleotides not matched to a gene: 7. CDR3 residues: CAISQPSGRSGELFF. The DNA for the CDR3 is TGTGCCATCAGTCAGCCTAGCGGGAGGTCTGGGGAGCTGTTTTTT.

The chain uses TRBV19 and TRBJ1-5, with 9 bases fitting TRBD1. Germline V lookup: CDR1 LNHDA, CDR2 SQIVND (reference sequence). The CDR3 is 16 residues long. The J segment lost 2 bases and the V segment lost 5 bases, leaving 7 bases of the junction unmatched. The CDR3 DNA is TGTGCCAGTAGTGCTTCCCGGGACAGGGGCAATCAGCCCCAGCATTTT. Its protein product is CASSASRDRGNQPQHF.

Here the CDR3 DNA reads TGTGCCAGCAGTTCCGAACTAGCGGGCTACAATGAGCAGTTCTTC. Its translation: CASSSELAGYNEQFF. The V gene is TRBV6-5, the J gene TRBJ2-1; 9 bases fit TRBD2. CDR3 size: 15 residues. Germline V gene data show CDR1 as MNHEY and CDR2 as SVGAGI. Trimming removed 4 bases from V and 3 bases from J; junction bases left unmatched: 4.

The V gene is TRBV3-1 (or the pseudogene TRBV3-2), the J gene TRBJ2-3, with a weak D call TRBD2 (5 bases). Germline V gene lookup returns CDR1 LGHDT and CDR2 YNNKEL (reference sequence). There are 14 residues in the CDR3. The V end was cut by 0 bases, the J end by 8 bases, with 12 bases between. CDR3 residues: CASSQDVGVGTQYF. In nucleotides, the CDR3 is TGTGCCAGCAGCCAAGACGTGGGAGTGGGTACGCAGTATTTT.

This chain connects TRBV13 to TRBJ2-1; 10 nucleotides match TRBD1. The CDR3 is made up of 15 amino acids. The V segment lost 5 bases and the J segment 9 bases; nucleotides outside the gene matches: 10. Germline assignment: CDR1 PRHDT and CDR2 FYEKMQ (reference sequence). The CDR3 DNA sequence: TGTGCCAGCAGCCAAACCGGGACAGGGGTTGGTGAGCAGTTCTTC. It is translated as CASSQTGTGVGEQFF.

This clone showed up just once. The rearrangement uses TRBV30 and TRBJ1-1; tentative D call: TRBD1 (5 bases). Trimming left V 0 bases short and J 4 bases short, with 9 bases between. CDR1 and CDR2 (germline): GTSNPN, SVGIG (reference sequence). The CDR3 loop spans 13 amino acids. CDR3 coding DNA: TGTGCCTGGAGTGTGGTGGGGGGCACTGAAGCTTTCTTT. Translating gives CAWSVVGGTEAFF. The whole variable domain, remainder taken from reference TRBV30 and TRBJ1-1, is SQTIHQWPATLVQPVGSPLSLECTVEGTSNPNLYWYRQAAGRGLQLLFYSVGIGQISSEVPQNLSASRPQDRQFILSSKKLLLSDSGFYLCAWSVVGGTEAFFGQGTRLTVV.

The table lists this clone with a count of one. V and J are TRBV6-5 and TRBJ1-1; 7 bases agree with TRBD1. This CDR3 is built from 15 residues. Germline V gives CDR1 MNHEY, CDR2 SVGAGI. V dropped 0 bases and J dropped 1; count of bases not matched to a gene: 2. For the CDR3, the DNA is TGTGCCAGCAGTTACTCGGGACAGACGAACACTGAAGCTTTCTTT. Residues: CASSYSGQTNTEAFF.

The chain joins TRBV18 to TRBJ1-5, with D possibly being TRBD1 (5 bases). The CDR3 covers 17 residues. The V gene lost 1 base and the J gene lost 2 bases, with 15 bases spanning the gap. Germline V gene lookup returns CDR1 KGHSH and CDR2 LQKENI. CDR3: CASSPQELGHGNQPQHF. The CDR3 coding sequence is TGTGCCAGCTCACCACAGGAGTTGGGGCATGGCAATCAGCCCCAGCATTTT.

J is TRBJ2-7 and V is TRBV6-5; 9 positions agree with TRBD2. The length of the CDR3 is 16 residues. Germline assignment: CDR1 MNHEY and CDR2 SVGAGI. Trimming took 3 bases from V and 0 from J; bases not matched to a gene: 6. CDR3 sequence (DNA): TGTGCCAGCAGTTATTCGCTAGCGGGGACCTCCTACGAGCAGTACTTC. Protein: CASSYSLAGTSYEQYF.

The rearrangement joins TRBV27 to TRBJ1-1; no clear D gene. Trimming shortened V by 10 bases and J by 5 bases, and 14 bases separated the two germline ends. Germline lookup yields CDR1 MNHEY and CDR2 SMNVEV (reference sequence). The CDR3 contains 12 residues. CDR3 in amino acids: CATSAPGTEAFF. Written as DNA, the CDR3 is TGTGCCACCTCGGCTCCGGGGACTGAAGCTTTCTTT.

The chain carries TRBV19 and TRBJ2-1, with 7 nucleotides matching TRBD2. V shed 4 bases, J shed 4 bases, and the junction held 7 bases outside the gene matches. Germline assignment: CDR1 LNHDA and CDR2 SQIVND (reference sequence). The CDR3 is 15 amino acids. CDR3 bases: TGTGCCAGTAGTACCCTAGCGGACGGGTACAATGAGCAGTTCTTC. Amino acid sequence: CASSTLADGYNEQFF. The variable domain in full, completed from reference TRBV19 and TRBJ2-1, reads DGGITQSPKYLFRKEGQNVTLSCEQNLNHDAMYWYRQDPGQGLRLIYYSQIVNDFQKGDIAEGYSVSREKKESFPLTVTSAQKNPTAFYLCASSTLADGYNEQFFGPGTRLTVL.

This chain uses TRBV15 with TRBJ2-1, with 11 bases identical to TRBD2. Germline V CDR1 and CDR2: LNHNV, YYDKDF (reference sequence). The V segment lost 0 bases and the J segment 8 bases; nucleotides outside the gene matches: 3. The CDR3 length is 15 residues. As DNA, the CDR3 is TGTGCCACCAGCAGAGAAACTAGCGGGAGCGATGAGCAGTTCTTC. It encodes CATSRETSGSDEQFF.

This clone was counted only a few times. CDR3 amino acids: CASSLLLVRGGTEAFF. CDR3 coding DNA: TGTGCCAGCAGTTTACTCCTAGTCAGGGGCGGCACTGAAGCTTTCTTT. The gene calls are TRBV27 and TRBJ1-1, with D maybe TRBD1 (6 bases). V gave up 2 bases and J gave up 4 bases, with 17 bases separating them. The CDR3 is made up of 16 amino acids. Germline V gene data show CDR1 as MNHEY and CDR2 as SMNVEV (reference sequence).

In nucleotides, the CDR3 is TGCGCCAGCGCCCCGGGACAGGCGGGGACTGAAGCTTTCTTT. Its translation: CASAPGQAGTEAFF. The chain is built from TRBV5-1 and TRBJ1-1; TRBD1 matches at 8 bases. V shed 7 bases and J 5 bases; nucleotides not matched to a gene: 10. Germline CDR1 reads SGHRS; CDR2 reads YFSETQ. CDR3 size: 14 residues.

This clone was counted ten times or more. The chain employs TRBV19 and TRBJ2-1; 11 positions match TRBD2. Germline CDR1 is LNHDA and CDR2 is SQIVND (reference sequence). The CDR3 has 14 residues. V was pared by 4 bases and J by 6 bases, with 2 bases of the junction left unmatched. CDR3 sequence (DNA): TGTGCCAGTAGTACGGGACTAGCGGTCAATGAGCAGTTCTTC. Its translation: CASSTGLAVNEQFF.

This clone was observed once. As DNA, the CDR3 is TGTGCCAGCAGCCTAAGGAGGGTCTCTACGGCTCTCCCTGGGGGGTCCCTCCACTTT. It is translated as CASSLRRVSTALPGGSLHF. This rearrangement joins TRBV11-2 to TRBJ1-6; TRBD1 is a possible D gene (5 bases). V was trimmed by 5 bases and J by 14 bases, leaving 34 bases between them. Germline loops: CDR1 SGHAT, CDR2 FQNNGV. CDR3 length: 19 amino acids.

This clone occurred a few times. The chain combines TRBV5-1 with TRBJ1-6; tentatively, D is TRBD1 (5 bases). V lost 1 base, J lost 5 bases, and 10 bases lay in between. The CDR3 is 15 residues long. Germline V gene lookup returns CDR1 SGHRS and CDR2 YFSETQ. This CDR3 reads CASSLSQGNNSPLHF. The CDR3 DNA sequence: TGCGCCAGCAGCTTGTCGCAGGGAAATAATTCACCCCTCCACTTT.

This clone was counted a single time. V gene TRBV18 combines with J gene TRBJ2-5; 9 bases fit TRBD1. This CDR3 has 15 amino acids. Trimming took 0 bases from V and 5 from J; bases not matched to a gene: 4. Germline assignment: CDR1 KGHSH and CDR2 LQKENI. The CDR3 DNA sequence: TGTGCCAGCTCACCACCGGGACAGGGTGGGGAGACCCAGTACTTC. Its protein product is CASSPPGQGGETQYF.

The CDR3 protein is CASSQVRQGNSPLHF. CDR3 DNA sequence: TGTGCCAGCAGCCAAGTTCGACAGGGGAATTCACCCCTCCACTTT. The V gene is TRBV3-1 (or the pseudogene TRBV3-2), the J gene TRBJ1-6; 8 bases map to TRBD1. The CDR3 spans 15 residues. The germline CDR1 and CDR2 sequences are LGHDT and YNNKEL (reference sequence). The ends lost 1 base at V and 7 bases at J; junction bases unmatched: 3.

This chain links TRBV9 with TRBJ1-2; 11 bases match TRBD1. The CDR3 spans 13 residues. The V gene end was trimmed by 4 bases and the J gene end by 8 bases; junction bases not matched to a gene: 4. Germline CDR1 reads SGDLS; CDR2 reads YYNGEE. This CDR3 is CASSTRDRGGYTF. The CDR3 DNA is TGTGCCAGCAGCACTAGGGACAGGGGGGGCTACACCTTC.

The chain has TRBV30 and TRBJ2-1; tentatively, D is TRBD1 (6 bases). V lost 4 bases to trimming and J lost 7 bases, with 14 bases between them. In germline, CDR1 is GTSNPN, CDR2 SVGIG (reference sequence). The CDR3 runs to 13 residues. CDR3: CAWTTIRGNEQFF. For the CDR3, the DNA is TGTGCCTGGACTACCATAAGGGGGAATGAGCAGTTCTTC.

The CDR3 sequence: CASSQDRRGRGGNEQFF. In DNA, the CDR3 is TGCGCCAGCAGCCAAGACCGCCGCGGGAGAGGGGGTAATGAGCAGTTCTTC. The rearrangement joins TRBV4-3 to TRBJ2-1; possible D gene TRBD2, 7 bases. The CDR3 runs 17 residues. Germline V gene lookup returns CDR1 LGHNA and CDR2 YSLEER. The ends were cut back, 0 bases at V and 7 bases at J, with 19 bases in the middle.

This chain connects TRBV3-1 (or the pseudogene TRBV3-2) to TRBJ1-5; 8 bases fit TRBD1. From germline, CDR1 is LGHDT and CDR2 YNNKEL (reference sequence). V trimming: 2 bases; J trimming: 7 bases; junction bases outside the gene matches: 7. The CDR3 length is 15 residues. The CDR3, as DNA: TGTGCCAGCAGCCAAAGCGTACCAGGGGGCCAGCCCCAGCATTTT. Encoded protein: CASSQSVPGGQPQHF.

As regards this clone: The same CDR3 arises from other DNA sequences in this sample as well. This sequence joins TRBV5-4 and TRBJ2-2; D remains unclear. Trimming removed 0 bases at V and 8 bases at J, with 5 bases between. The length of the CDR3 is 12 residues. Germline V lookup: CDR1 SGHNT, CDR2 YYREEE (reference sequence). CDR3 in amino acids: CASSLATGELFF. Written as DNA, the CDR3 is TGTGCCAGCAGCTTGGCGACTGGGGAGCTGTTTTTT.

CDR3 residues: CASSVQGGNNQPQHF. CDR3 coding DNA: TGTGCCAGCAGTGTGCAGGGAGGAAACAATCAGCCCCAGCATTTT. V is TRBV2 and J is TRBJ1-5, with a tentative D call TRBD1 (5 bases). V was shortened by 4 bases and J by 3 bases, with 13 bases between the two germline ends. Germline V lookup: CDR1 SNHLY, CDR2 FYNNEI. The CDR3 is made up of 15 amino acids.

The chain's CDR3 is CASSRSRGGYEQYF. The CDR3 region has the DNA TGTGCCAGCAGTCGTTCCCGCGGGGGGTACGAGCAGTACTTC. This chain uses TRBV27 with TRBJ2-7; 8 bases fit TRBD2. The CDR3 sequence is 14 residues long. After removal of 5 bases from V and 4 bases from J, the junction contained 7 bases not matched to a gene. The germline gives CDR1 MNHEY, CDR2 SMNVEV (reference sequence).

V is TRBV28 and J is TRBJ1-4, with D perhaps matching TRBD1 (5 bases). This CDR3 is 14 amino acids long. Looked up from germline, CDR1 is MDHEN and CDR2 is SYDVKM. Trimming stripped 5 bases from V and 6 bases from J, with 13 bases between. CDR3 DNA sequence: TGTGCCAGCAGTGCGGCAGGGTGGGATGAAAAACTGTTTTTT. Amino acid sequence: CASSAAGWDEKLFF.

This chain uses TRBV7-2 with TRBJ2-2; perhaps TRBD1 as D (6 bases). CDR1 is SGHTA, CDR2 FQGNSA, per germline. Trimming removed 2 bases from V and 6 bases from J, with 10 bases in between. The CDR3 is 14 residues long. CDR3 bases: TGTGCCAGCAGCTTACTACGACAGGCCGGGGAGCTGTTTTTT. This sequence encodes CASSLLRQAGELFF.

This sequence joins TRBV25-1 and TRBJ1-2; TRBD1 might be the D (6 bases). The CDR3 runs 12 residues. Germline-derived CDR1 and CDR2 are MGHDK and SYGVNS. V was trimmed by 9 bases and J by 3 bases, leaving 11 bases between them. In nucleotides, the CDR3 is TGTGCCAGTTTGGACAGCCACTATGGCTACACCTTC. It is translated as CASLDSHYGYTF.

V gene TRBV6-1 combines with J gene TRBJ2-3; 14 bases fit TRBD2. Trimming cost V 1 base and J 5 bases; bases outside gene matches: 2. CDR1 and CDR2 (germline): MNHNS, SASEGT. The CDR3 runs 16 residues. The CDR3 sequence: CASSEGLAGGIDTQYF. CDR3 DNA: TGTGCCAGCAGTGAAGGACTAGCGGGAGGGATAGATACGCAGTATTTT.

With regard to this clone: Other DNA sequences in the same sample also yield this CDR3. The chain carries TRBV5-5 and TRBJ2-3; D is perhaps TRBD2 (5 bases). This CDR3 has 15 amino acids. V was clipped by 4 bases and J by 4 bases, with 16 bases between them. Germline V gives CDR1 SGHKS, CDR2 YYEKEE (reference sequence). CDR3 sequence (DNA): TGTGCCAGCAGCCTCCTTCCGGGCGGGTCAGATACGCAGTATTTT. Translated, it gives CASSLLPGGSDTQYF.

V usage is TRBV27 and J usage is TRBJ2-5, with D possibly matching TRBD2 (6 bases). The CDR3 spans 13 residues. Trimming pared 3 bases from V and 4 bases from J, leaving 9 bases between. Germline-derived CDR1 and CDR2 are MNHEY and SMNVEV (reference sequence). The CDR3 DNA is TGTGCCAGCAGTTTTGCGGGAAGAGAGACCCAGTACTTC. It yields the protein CASSFAGRETQYF.